This entry is about one T cell receptor (beta chain). TCRdb's table, derived via immunoSEQ multiplex PCR, lists solely in-frame clones and lacks some. This repertoire shows under 300,000 clones, 80% to 90% found once; its top ten account for around 3.2%. This sample is part of a study of blood T cell repertoires in COVID-19. For the study at large: Acute and convalescent COVID-19 specimens originated in the United States, Italy and Spain.

The CDR3 contains 16 residues. With 4 bases removed from V and 0 bases from J, the gap between germline ends came to 13 bases. Germline V gene lookup returns CDR1 ENHRY and CDR2 SYGVKD. A COVID-19 case was met by exposed participants within 2 weeks before study entry. What was sequenced was PBMCs or T cells enriched from blood (not recorded which). This TCR derives from a woman in her thirties or forties who had been exposed to COVID-19. The J gene is TRBJ2-1, the V gene TRBV10-3; D might be TRBD2 (5 bases). In DNA, the CDR3 is TGTGCCATCAGTGTGGAGAGGGCGAGCTCCTACAATGAGCAGTTCTTC. Its protein is CAISVERASSYNEQFF.